The 16 T cell receptor beta chains below all came from one sample that was sequenced in a study of cytomegalovirus exposure and HLA in healthy donors. Vbeta (60) and Jbeta (13) primers were used in the PCR. Clones were sequenced by immunoSEQ multiplex PCR, and TCRdb holds only the in-frame ones, with some missing. The sample includes roughly 230,000 clones, approximately 78% of them seen just once. Sequenced: PBMCs. The receptors stem from a boy between 10 and 17 years old in good health and CMV-seronegative.

The chain joins TRBV25-1 to TRBJ2-7; 11 bases map to TRBD2. The germline V gene encodes CDR1 MGHDK and CDR2 SYGVNS. CDR3 length: 16 residues. Trimming removed 3 bases from V and 5 bases from J; junction bases left unmatched: 9. CDR3 DNA sequence: TGTGCCAGCAGTGATCTTGGGCTAGCGGGAGGCCACGAGCAGTACTTC. It codes for CASSDLGLAGGHEQYF.

This chain links TRBV7-2 with TRBJ2-3, with 8 bases matching TRBD2. Germline CDR1 and CDR2: SGHTA and FQGNSA. The CDR3 is 15 residues long. With 3 bases clipped from V and 5 bases from J, the junction kept 7 bases outside the gene matches. The CDR3 is CASSFSGTLGDTQYF. CDR3 nucleotide sequence: TGTGCCAGCAGCTTTAGCGGGACCCTCGGAGATACGCAGTATTTT.

This chain connects TRBV5-4 to TRBJ2-7; 12 bases line up with TRBD1. Per germline, CDR1 SGHNT and CDR2 YYREEE (reference sequence). The CDR3 spans 14 residues. Trimming at V came to 5 bases and at J to 7 bases, leaving 7 bases not matched to a gene. As DNA, the CDR3 is TGTGCCAGCAGTTCCGGGACAGGGGGCTTTGAGCAGTACTTC. Translation gives CASSSGTGGFEQYF.

The chain joins TRBV19 to TRBJ2-5; 7 nucleotides match TRBD2. V was clipped by 1 base and J by 4 bases; unmatched bases: 6. Germline values: CDR1 LNHDA, CDR2 SQIVND (reference sequence). The CDR3 has 15 amino acids. CDR3 sequence: CASSIGFGGGETQYF. The CDR3 coding sequence is TGTGCCAGTAGTATAGGTTTCGGCGGGGGAGAGACCCAGTACTTC.

The rearrangement links TRBV30 to TRBJ2-2, with D perhaps TRBD2 (5 bases). The V end was cut by 5 bases, the J end by 3 bases, with 10 bases between. This CDR3 region has 13 residues. Germline assignment: CDR1 GTSNPN and CDR2 SVGIG (reference sequence). CDR3 region: CAWEGVYTGELFF. In DNA, the CDR3 is TGTGCCTGGGAGGGTGTCTACACCGGGGAGCTGTTTTTT.

J is TRBJ2-5 and V is TRBV10-1; 8 bases are shared with TRBD1. The CDR3 totals 15 residues. J lost 5 bases, V lost 6 bases, and 11 bases had no gene match. Germline values: CDR1 WNHNN, CDR2 SYGVQD (reference sequence). The DNA for the CDR3 is TGCGCCAGCAGCGGGGACAGGTTAAAAAGGGAGACCCAGTACTTC. Protein sequence: CASSGDRLKRETQYF.

The CDR3 spells CASRRGQGLLSYTF. The CDR3 DNA is TGTGCCAGCAGAAGGGGACAGGGACTTCTTAGCTACACCTTC. The chain combines TRBV6-5 with TRBJ1-2; 9 nucleotides match TRBD1. The germline V gene has CDR1 MNHEY and CDR2 SVGAGI. CDR3 length: 14 residues. Losses at the gene ends were 6 bases for V and 9 bases for J; bases not matched to a gene: 11.

This rearrangement joins TRBV5-1 to TRBJ1-1; D remains ambiguous. The germline gives CDR1 SGHRS, CDR2 YFSETQ. The germline V and J ends were trimmed by 4 bases and 0 bases, with 16 bases remaining between them. This CDR3 is built from 16 residues. The CDR3 DNA reads TGCGCCAGCAGCCCGTTTCTAGGCGCTATGAACACTGAAGCTTTCTTT. This translates into CASSPFLGAMNTEAFF.

This clone was seen a few times. The rearrangement joins TRBV5-8 to TRBJ1-5, with a weak D call TRBD1 (6 bases). Germline loops: CDR1 SGHTS, CDR2 YDEGEE. This CDR3 spans 13 amino acids. Deletions cut 3 bases from V and 6 bases from J, with 10 bases between. CDR3 residues: CASSSRGSQPQHF. The CDR3 DNA sequence: TGTGCCAGCAGCTCCAGGGGATCTCAGCCCCAGCATTTT.

This clone was seen a handful of times. The chain uses TRBV6-1 and TRBJ2-1, with TRBD2 identical over 12 bases. With 1 base clipped from V and 7 bases from J, the junction kept 8 bases outside the gene matches. The germline CDR1 and CDR2 sequences are MNHNS and SASEGT. The CDR3 length is 17 residues. This chain's CDR3 is CASSEVASGRARNEQFF. CDR3 sequence (DNA): TGTGCCAGCAGTGAAGTAGCTAGCGGGAGGGCACGGAATGAGCAGTTCTTC.

Only one count was recorded for this clone. In this CDR3 the conserved last residue, phenylalanine or tryptophan, is missing, so a read error is likely. No DNA is shown, since the ends of the CDR3 on it are uncertain; the CDR3 is the one TCRdb lists. The rearrangement links TRBV6-5 to TRBJ2-7; the D call TRBD2 from the table was never checked on the DNA. A total of 13 residues make up the CDR3, ends included. Germline V CDR1 and CDR2: MNHEY, SVGAGI. CDR3 sequence: CASSYSTGGQPVL.

The V call is TRBV7-9, the J call TRBJ2-3; 8 bases align to TRBD2. The V segment lost 6 bases and the J segment 1 base; nucleotides outside the gene matches: 6. The CDR3 is 15 amino acids. The V gene's germline CDR1 is SEHNR and CDR2 FQNEAQ (reference sequence). The CDR3 sequence is CASSLLTSGTDTQYF. DNA for the CDR3: TGTGCCAGCAGTTTACTGACTAGCGGCACAGATACGCAGTATTTT.

The chain is built from TRBV18 and TRBJ2-2; 7 positions match TRBD1. The CDR3 runs to 13 residues. Germline assignment: CDR1 KGHSH and CDR2 LQKENI. V dropped 3 bases and J dropped 7; count of bases not matched to a gene: 2. The CDR3 sequence is CASSPQGDGELFF. In DNA, the CDR3 is TGTGCCAGCTCACCGCAGGGGGACGGGGAGCTGTTTTTT.

This rearrangement joins TRBV29-1 to TRBJ2-2; 9 bases fit TRBD2. This CDR3 spans 14 amino acids. Trimming at V came to 8 bases and at J to 8 bases, leaving 12 bases not matched to a gene. Germline-derived CDR1 and CDR2 are SQVTM and ANQGSEA. In nucleotides, the CDR3 is TGCAGCAGTGCGGCTAGCGGGAATGGAGGGGAGCTGTTTTTT. Its translation is CSSAASGNGGELFF.

This clone showed up just once. The rearrangement joins TRBV5-1 to TRBJ1-1; D is unclear. This CDR3 contains 16 residues. Germline V CDR1 and CDR2: SGHRS, YFSETQ. The V and J ends lost 1 base and 0 bases respectively, with 13 bases between them. CDR3 in DNA: TGCGCCAGCAGCTTGAGTCTCGTGGGCCTGAACACTGAAGCTTTCTTT. As protein: CASSLSLVGLNTEAFF. Full variable domain (missing parts from reference TRBV5-1 and TRBJ1-1): KAGVTQTPRYLIKTRGQQVTLSCSPISGHRSVSWYQQTPGQGLQFLFEYFSETQRNKGNFPGRFSGRQFSNSRSEMNVSTLELGDSALYLCASSLSLVGLNTEAFFGQGTRLTVV.

The V and J genes are TRBV6-1 and TRBJ2-4; no definite D call. V was cut by 3 bases and J by 0 bases, with 15 bases left in between. Germline V gene data show CDR1 as MNHNS and CDR2 as SASEGT. This CDR3 comprises 17 residues. The chain's CDR3 is CASSEHWAELAKNIQYF. DNA of the CDR3: TGTGCCAGCAGTGAGCACTGGGCAGAACTAGCCAAAAACATTCAGTACTTC.